Each of the 21 T cell receptor beta chains below was sequenced from the same sample in a study of blood T cell repertoires in COVID-19. Clones were read by immunoSEQ multiplex PCR, and TCRdb kept only the in-frame ones, dropping some. The sample consists of approximately 53,000 clones, approximately 88% of them appearing once. The sequencing input was peripheral blood. These receptors came from a human donor in a cohort sampled during active COVID-19.

This clone appeared once. The chain employs TRBV18 and TRBJ1-1; D unclear. V was shortened by 3 bases and J by 0 bases, with 5 bases between the two germline ends. Looked up from germline, CDR1 is KGHSH and CDR2 is LQKENI. The CDR3 totals 13 residues. This chain's CDR3 is CASSPPVNTEAFF. The CDR3 coding sequence is TGTGCCAGCTCACCCCCCGTGAACACTGAAGCTTTCTTT.

There are a few counts of this clone. The chain links TRBV7-9 to TRBJ2-3, with a possible D match to TRBD1 (5 bases). Germline-derived CDR1 and CDR2 are SEHNR and FQNEAQ (reference sequence). Trimming pared 2 bases from V and 1 base from J, leaving 7 bases between. The CDR3 totals 14 residues. The CDR3 sequence: CASSLKGRTDTQYF. The CDR3 nucleotides are TGTGCCAGCAGCTTAAAGGGGCGCACAGATACGCAGTATTTT. Based on the CDR3 plus reference TRBV7-9 and TRBJ2-3, the full variable domain is DTGVSQNPRHKITKRGQNVTFRCDPISEHNRLYWYRQTLGQGPEFLTYFQNEAQLEKSRLLSDRFSAERPKGSFSTLEIQRTEQGDSAMYLCASSLKGRTDTQYFGPGTRLTVL.

The chain carries TRBV24-1 and TRBJ2-7; D is perhaps TRBD2 (8 bases). Trimming removed 9 bases from V and 0 bases from J, with 26 bases in between. The CDR3 totals 18 residues. CDR1 is KGHDR and CDR2 is SFDVKD in the germline V gene. The DNA of the CDR3 is TGTGCCACCTTACTTCCGGGGGGGCAGGGGGGGGCCTCCTACGAGCAGTACGTC. Protein sequence: CATLLPGGQGGASYEQYV.

The V call is TRBV19, the J call TRBJ2-4; 8 nucleotides line up with TRBD1. Germline CDR1 LNHDA, CDR2 SQIVND (reference sequence). This CDR3 contains 16 residues. With 8 bases clipped from V and 0 bases from J, the junction kept 9 bases outside the gene matches. The CDR3 protein is CASGIQGDLAKNIQYF. The CDR3 nucleotides are TGTGCCAGTGGAATACAGGGGGACTTAGCCAAAAACATTCAGTACTTC. Together with reference TRBV19 and TRBJ2-4, the CDR3 gives the full variable domain: DGGITQSPKYLFRKEGQNVTLSCEQNLNHDAMYWYRQDPGQGLRLIYYSQIVNDFQKGDIAEGYSVSREKKESFPLTVTSAQKNPTAFYLCASGIQGDLAKNIQYFGAGTRLSVL.

The rearrangement links TRBV6-1 to TRBJ1-1; 11 bases match TRBD1. Germline V CDR1 and CDR2: MNHNS, SASEGT. The J segment lost 11 bases and the V segment lost 3 bases, leaving 14 bases of the junction unmatched. The CDR3 sequence is 16 residues long. CDR3 protein: CASSEGTDRGRIRAFF. CDR3 bases: TGTGCCAGCAGTGAGGGAACGGACAGGGGGCGGATTCGGGCTTTCTTT.

V and J are TRBV4-1 and TRBJ2-7; 13 bases map to TRBD2. Germline loops: CDR1 MGHRA, CDR2 YSYEKL. V was clipped by 5 bases and J by 4 bases; unmatched bases: 14. This CDR3 has 18 amino acids. The CDR3 region is CASSSFRTSGGSSYEQYF. DNA for the CDR3: TGCGCCAGCAGCTCCTTTAGGACTAGCGGGGGAAGCTCGTACGAGCAGTACTTC.

V is TRBV5-1 and J is TRBJ2-3; 9 bases match TRBD1. V shed 0 bases, J shed 4 bases, and the junction held 3 bases outside the gene matches. The germline CDR1 and CDR2 sequences are SGHRS and YFSETQ. The CDR3 sequence is 15 residues long. The CDR3 coding sequence is TGCGCCAGCAGCTTGGAGGGGACAGGGTCAGATACGCAGTATTTT. This sequence encodes CASSLEGTGSDTQYF. The variable domain in full, with the rest retrieved from reference TRBV5-1 and TRBJ2-3, is KAGVTQTPRYLIKTRGQQVTLSCSPISGHRSVSWYQQTPGQGLQFLFEYFSETQRNKGNFPGRFSGRQFSNSRSEMNVSTLELGDSALYLCASSLEGTGSDTQYFGPGTRLTVL.

This clone appeared once. The V call is TRBV24-1, the J call TRBJ2-3; TRBD2 matches at 7 bases. With V trimmed by 6 bases and J by 1 base, 6 bases remained unmatched. The CDR3 is 15 amino acids. The V gene's germline CDR1 is KGHDR and CDR2 SFDVKD. CDR3 region: CATSLGGTGTDTQYF. DNA of the CDR3: TGTGCCACCAGTCTCGGGGGGACGGGCACAGATACGCAGTATTTT.

V gene TRBV25-1 combines with J gene TRBJ1-2; 10 bases match TRBD1. V trimming: 6 bases; J trimming: 8 bases; junction bases outside the gene matches: 6. CDR1 MGHDK and CDR2 SYGVNS come from the germline V gene. The CDR3 covers 13 residues. CDR3: CASSVGQGLGYTF. Here the CDR3 DNA reads TGTGCCAGCAGCGTGGGACAGGGGTTGGGCTACACCTTC.

This chain uses TRBV9 with TRBJ1-6; D perhaps matches TRBD1 (5 bases). Germline V gene data show CDR1 as SGDLS and CDR2 as YYNGEE. V was clipped by 0 bases and J by 5 bases, with 6 bases between them. This CDR3 region has 14 residues. This chain's CDR3 is CASSVGRDNSPLHF. As DNA, the CDR3 is TGTGCCAGCAGCGTAGGCAGGGATAATTCACCCCTCCACTTT.

The rearrangement joins TRBV4-1 to TRBJ2-5, with 9 bases identical to TRBD2. This CDR3 is built from 16 residues. The junction had 6 bases not matched to a gene; V was cut back by 2 bases and J by 2 bases. Germline CDR1 MGHRA, CDR2 YSYEKL. The CDR3 DNA reads as TGCGCCAGCAGCCAACCCAGCGGGGGGAGTCAAGAGACCCAGTACTTC. Amino acids: CASSQPSGGSQETQYF.

The rearrangement uses TRBV3-1 (or the pseudogene TRBV3-2) and TRBJ1-2, with D tentatively TRBD1 (5 bases). The CDR3 runs to 14 residues. V lost 1 base to trimming and J lost 4 bases, with 10 bases between them. CDR1 and CDR2 (germline): LGHDT, YNNKEL (reference sequence). The CDR3 loop reads CASSQGQRFYGYTF. In DNA, the CDR3 is TGTGCCAGCAGCCAAGGACAGAGGTTCTATGGCTACACCTTC.

The genes are TRBV7-9 and TRBJ2-5; D is possibly TRBD2 (6 bases). CDR1 is SEHNR, CDR2 FQNEAQ, per germline (reference sequence). This CDR3 comprises 15 residues. Trimming removed 6 bases at V and 1 base at J, with 15 bases between. CDR3 residues: CASRRSGGVQETQYF. The CDR3 DNA follows: TGTGCCAGCAGAAGAAGCGGAGGGGTCCAAGAGACCCAGTACTTC. The full variable domain, its missing parts supplied by reference TRBV7-9 and TRBJ2-5, is DTGVSQNPRHKITKRGQNVTFRCDPISEHNRLYWYRQTLGQGPEFLTYFQNEAQLEKSRLLSDRFSAERPKGSFSTLEIQRTEQGDSAMYLCASRRSGGVQETQYFGPGTRLLVL.

J is TRBJ1-6 and V is TRBV9, with D unresolved. V lost 0 bases, J lost 8 bases, and 9 bases lay in between. Germline-derived CDR1 and CDR2 are SGDLS and YYNGEE. The CDR3 sequence is 14 residues long. The CDR3 spells CASSVGAVDSPLHF. CDR3 coding DNA: TGTGCCAGCAGCGTAGGGGCCGTGGATTCACCCCTCCACTTT.

V usage is TRBV4-3 and J usage is TRBJ2-1; 8 bases fit TRBD2. The CDR3 covers 15 residues. V lost 0 bases to trimming and J lost 7 bases; unmatched junction nucleotides: 5. Germline CDR1 and CDR2: LGHNA and YSLEER. CDR3 region: CASSQENKRGNEQFF. The CDR3 nucleotides read TGCGCCAGCAGCCAAGAGAACAAGCGGGGGAATGAGCAGTTCTTC.

V is TRBV19 and J is TRBJ2-1; 11 nucleotides match TRBD2. The germline V gene has CDR1 LNHDA and CDR2 SQIVND (reference sequence). The junction had 7 bases not matched to a gene; V was cut back by 5 bases and J by 1 base. The CDR3 contains 17 residues. The CDR3 region has the DNA TGTGCCAGTAGTCCCAAGACTAGCGGGATATCCTACAATGAGCAGTTCTTC. It specifies CASSPKTSGISYNEQFF.

For this clone: The identical CDR3 is also encoded by other nucleotide sequences in the sample. The chain combines TRBV6-2 or TRBV6-3 with TRBJ2-7, with a possible D match to TRBD1 (6 bases). CDR3 size: 12 residues. V lost 0 bases and J lost 7, with 7 bases in between. Germline V lookup: CDR1 MNHEY, CDR2 SVGEGT. CDR3 sequence (DNA): TGTGCCAGCAGTTACTCGAGGGGGGAGCAGTACGTC. It is translated as CASSYSRGEQYV.

In this sample, this clone turned up once. Other DNA sequences of this sample code for an identical CDR3. The chain has TRBV5-1 and TRBJ2-7; D perhaps matches TRBD1 (6 bases). Trimming removed 4 bases from V and 4 bases from J, with 12 bases in between. The germline V gene encodes CDR1 SGHRS and CDR2 YFSETQ. This CDR3 spans 13 amino acids. CDR3 nucleotide sequence: TGCGCCAGCAGCCCTTCACAGGGATACGAGCAGTACTTC. Amino acid sequence: CASSPSQGYEQYF.

The chain recombines TRBV19 with TRBJ2-1, with TRBD1 matching over 9 bases. J was trimmed by 7 bases and V by 6 bases; bases with no gene match: 10. CDR3 length equals 15 residues. Germline CDR1 is LNHDA and CDR2 is SQIVND (reference sequence). As DNA, the CDR3 is TGTGCCAGTAGCAAACCGGGACAGGGACTAAATGAGCAGTTCTTC. Amino acid sequence: CASSKPGQGLNEQFF. The full variable domain, rest sourced from reference TRBV19 and TRBJ2-1, is DGGITQSPKYLFRKEGQNVTLSCEQNLNHDAMYWYRQDPGQGLRLIYYSQIVNDFQKGDIAEGYSVSREKKESFPLTVTSAQKNPTAFYLCASSKPGQGLNEQFFGPGTRLTVL.

The J gene is TRBJ2-5, the V gene TRBV3-1 (or the pseudogene TRBV3-2), with D perhaps TRBD2 (5 bases). CDR3 length: 14 residues. Germline CDR1 is LGHDT and CDR2 is YNNKEL (reference sequence). V gave up 1 base and J gave up 0 bases, with 6 bases separating them. The CDR3: CASSQGGDQETQYF. The CDR3 nucleotides read TGTGCCAGCAGCCAAGGGGGAGACCAAGAGACCCAGTACTTC.

The chain carries TRBV3-1 (or the pseudogene TRBV3-2) and TRBJ2-7; D possibly corresponds to TRBD1 (6 bases). CDR1 is LGHDT, CDR2 YNNKEL, per germline (reference sequence). V dropped 4 bases and J dropped 3 bases, with 7 bases sitting between them. CDR3 length equals 12 residues. The CDR3 DNA reads TGTGCCAGCAGCCGGGACATCTACGAGCAGTACTTC. Its translation: CASSRDIYEQYF.